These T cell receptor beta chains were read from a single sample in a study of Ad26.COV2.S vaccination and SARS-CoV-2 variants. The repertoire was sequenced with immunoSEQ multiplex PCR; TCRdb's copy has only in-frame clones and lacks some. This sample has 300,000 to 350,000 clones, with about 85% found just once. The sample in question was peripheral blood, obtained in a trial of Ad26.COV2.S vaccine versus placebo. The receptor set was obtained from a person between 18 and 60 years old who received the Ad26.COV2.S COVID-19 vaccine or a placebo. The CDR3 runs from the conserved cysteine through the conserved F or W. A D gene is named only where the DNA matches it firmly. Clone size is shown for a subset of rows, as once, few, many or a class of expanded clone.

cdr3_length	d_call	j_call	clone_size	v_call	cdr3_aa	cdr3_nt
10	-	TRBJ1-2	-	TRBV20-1	CSASADGYTF	TGCAGTGCTAGTGCCGATGGCTACACCTTC
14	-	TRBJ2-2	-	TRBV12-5	CASGGARSTGELFF	TGTGCTAGTGGAGGCGCACGTTCCACCGGGGAGCTGTTTTTT
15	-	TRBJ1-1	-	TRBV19	CASSAPAPPNTEAFF	TGTGCCAGTAGTGCACCGGCACCACCGAACACTGAAGCTTTCTTT
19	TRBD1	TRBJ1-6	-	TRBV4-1	CASSQVLTRTGFFNSPLHF	TGCGCCAGCAGCCAAGTTTTAACAAGGACAGGGTTTTTCAATTCACCCCTCCACTTT
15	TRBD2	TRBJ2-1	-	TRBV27	CASSPGTSGYNEQFF	TGTGCCAGCAGCCCGGGGACTAGTGGATACAATGAGCAGTTCTTC
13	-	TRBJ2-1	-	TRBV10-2	CASRPTGYNEQFF	TGCGCCAGCAGACCCACAGGATACAATGAGCAGTTCTTC
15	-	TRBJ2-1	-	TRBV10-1	CASSEQVVSYNEQFF	TGCGCCAGCAGCGAACAGGTAGTATCCTACAATGAGCAGTTCTTC
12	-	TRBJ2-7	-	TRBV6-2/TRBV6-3	CASSLNRVEQYF	TGTGCCAGCAGTTTAAACAGGGTCGAGCAGTACTTC
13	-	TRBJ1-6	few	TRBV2	CASSWTVLSPLHF	TGTGCCAGCAGCTGGACAGTCCTTTCACCCCTCCACTTT
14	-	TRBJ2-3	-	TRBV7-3	CASSPDGYTDTQYF	TGTGCCAGCAGCCCCGACGGATACACAGATACGCAGTATTTT
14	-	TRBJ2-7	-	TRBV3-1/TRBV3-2	CASSPDLGLYEQYF	TGTGCCAGCAGCCCGGACCTGGGTCTCTACGAGCAGTACTTC
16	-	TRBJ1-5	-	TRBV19	CASGLSGQFYGQPQHF	TGTGCCAGCGGCCTCTCCGGACAGTTTTATGGTCAGCCCCAGCATTTT
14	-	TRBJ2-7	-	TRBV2	CASSEEVLGYEQYF	TGTGCCAGCAGTGAAGAGGTTTTGGGTTACGAGCAGTACTTC
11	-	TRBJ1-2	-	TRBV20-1	CSARVNYGYTF	TGCAGTGCTAGAGTTAACTATGGCTACACCTTC
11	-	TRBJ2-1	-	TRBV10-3	CAISETQGQFF	TGTGCCATCAGTGAGACCCAGGGCCAGTTCTTC
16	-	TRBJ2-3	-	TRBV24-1	CATSDPGQGGPDTQYF	TGTGCCACCAGTGACCCCGGACAGGGAGGGCCAGATACGCAGTATTTT
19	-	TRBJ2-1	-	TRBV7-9	CASSSLLVSQWESYNEQFF	TGTGCCAGCAGCTCCTTATTAGTTTCGCAATGGGAGTCCTACAATGAGCAGTTCTTC
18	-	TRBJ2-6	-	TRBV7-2	CASSLRPQALSGANVLTF	TGTGCCAGCAGCTTACGGCCACAGGCATTATCTGGGGCCAACGTCCTGACTTTC
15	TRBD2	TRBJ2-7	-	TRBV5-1	CASSSGLAGTYEQYF	TGCGCCAGCAGCTCGGGACTAGCGGGGACCTACGAGCAGTACTTC
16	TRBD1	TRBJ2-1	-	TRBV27	CASSFWTETGRNEQFF	TGTGCCAGCAGTTTTTGGACGGAGACAGGGCGGAATGAGCAGTTCTTC
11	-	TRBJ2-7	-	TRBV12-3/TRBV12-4	CASSTLYEQYF	TGTGCCAGCAGTACTCTTTACGAGCAGTACTTC
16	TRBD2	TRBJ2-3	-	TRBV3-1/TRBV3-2	CASSQGYGGALDTQYF	TGTGCCAGCAGCCAAGGATACGGGGGGGCCCTAGATACGCAGTATTTT
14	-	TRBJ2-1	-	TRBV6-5	CASSYSGGYNEQFF	TGTGCCAGCAGCTACAGTGGGGGCTACAATGAGCAGTTCTTC
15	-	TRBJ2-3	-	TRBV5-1	CASSPLDSSTDTQYF	TGCGCCAGCAGCCCTTTGGACAGTAGCACAGATACGCAGTATTTT
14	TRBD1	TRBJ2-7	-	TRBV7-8	CASSQDRGSFEQYF	TGTGCCAGCTCCCAGGACAGGGGGTCCTTCGAGCAGTACTTC
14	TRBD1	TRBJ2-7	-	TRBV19	CASSVGQGRWEQYF	TGTGCCAGTAGTGTGGGACAGGGACGGTGGGAGCAGTACTTC
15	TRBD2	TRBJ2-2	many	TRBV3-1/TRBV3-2	CASTRLAGGTGELFF	TGTGCCAGCACCCGACTAGCGGGGGGCACCGGGGAGCTGTTTTTT
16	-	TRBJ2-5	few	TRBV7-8	CASSNRNLQGEETQYF	TGTGCCAGCAGCAACCGCAACCTACAGGGTGAAGAGACCCAGTACTTC
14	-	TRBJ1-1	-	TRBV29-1	CSVDSPPRNTEAFF	TGCAGCGTTGATAGCCCACCAAGGAACACTGAAGCTTTCTTT
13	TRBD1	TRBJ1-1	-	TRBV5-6	CASSYRGNTEAFF	TGTGCCAGCAGCTACAGGGGGAACACTGAAGCTTTCTTT
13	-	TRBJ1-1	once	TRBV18	CASRGNMNTEAFF	TGTGCCAGCCGGGGCAACATGAACACTGAAGCTTTCTTT
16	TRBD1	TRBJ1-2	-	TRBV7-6	CASSPSPGQSLYGYTF	TGTGCCAGCAGCCCATCCCCGGGACAGTCGCTTTATGGCTACACCTTC
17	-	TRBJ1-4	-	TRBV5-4	CASSTHGRGSSNEKLFF	TGTGCCAGCAGCACCCACGGACGGGGGTCTTCTAATGAAAAACTGTTTTTT
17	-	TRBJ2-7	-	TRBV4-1	CASSQDHAGARLYEQYF	TGCGCCAGCAGCCAAGATCATGCGGGGGCGCGACTTTACGAGCAGTACTTC
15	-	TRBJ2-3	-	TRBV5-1	CASIRTDFSTDTQYF	TGCGCCAGCATCAGGACGGACTTTTCCACAGATACGCAGTATTTT
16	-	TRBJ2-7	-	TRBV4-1	CASSQDPGQQTREQYF	TGCGCCAGCAGCCAAGATCCGGGGCAGCAAACGAGGGAGCAGTACTTC
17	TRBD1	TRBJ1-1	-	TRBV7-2	CASSRLQGRGLNTEAFF	TGTGCCAGCAGTCGTTTGCAGGGCAGGGGGTTGAACACTGAAGCTTTCTTT
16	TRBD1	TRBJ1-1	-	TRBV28	CASSPGAGRDSTEAFF	TGTGCCAGCAGCCCGGGGGCCGGCAGGGACAGCACTGAAGCTTTCTTT
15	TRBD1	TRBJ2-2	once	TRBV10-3	CAIKPSDRASGELFF	TGTGCCATCAAGCCCTCGGACAGGGCTTCCGGGGAGCTGTTTTTT
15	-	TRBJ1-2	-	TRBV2	CASSVGTQGGYGYTF	TGTGCCAGCAGTGTAGGGACCCAGGGAGGCTATGGCTACACCTTC
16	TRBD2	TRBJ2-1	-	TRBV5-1	CASSLVLTSGANEQFF	TGCGCCAGCAGCTTGGTCCTTACTAGCGGGGCCAATGAGCAGTTCTTC
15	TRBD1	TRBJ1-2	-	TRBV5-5	CASSSGTAISYGYTF	TGTGCCAGCAGCTCCGGGACAGCCATTTCCTATGGCTACACCTTC
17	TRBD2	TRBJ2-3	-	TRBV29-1	CSVGGGGRGLGTDTQYF	TGCAGCGTTGGAGGCGGGGGTCGCGGACTAGGGACAGATACGCAGTATTTT
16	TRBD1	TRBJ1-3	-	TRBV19	CASRPLLGQEEDTIYF	TGTGCCAGTAGGCCCCTGCTGGGACAGGAGGAGGACACCATATATTTT
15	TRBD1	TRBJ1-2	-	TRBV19	CARTGTASRSYGYTF	TGTGCCAGAACCGGGACAGCGTCCAGGAGCTATGGCTACACCTTC
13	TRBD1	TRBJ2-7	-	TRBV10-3	CAISPGQGGEQYF	TGTGCCATCAGCCCGGGACAGGGGGGGGAGCAGTACTTC
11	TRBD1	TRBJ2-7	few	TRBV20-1	CSAQGDDEQYF	TGCAGTGCTCAGGGGGACGACGAGCAGTACTTC